This TCR beta chain stems from a study of T cells in Graves' hyperthyroidism and ophthalmopathy. The CDR3 regions of TCR beta were amplified from RNA transcripts. RT-PCR in the first round (using the HTBI primer set) targeted the TCR CDR3. Each CDR3 protein is one row after TCRdb ran MiXCR on the multiplex PCR reads. This table holds about 600,000 distinct CDR3 sequences, around 16% found once. Trimming left V 4 bases short and J 4 bases short, with 13 bases between. Germline loops: CDR1 MNHEY, CDR2 SMNVEV (reference sequence). This CDR3 comprises 15 residues. The sample taken for sequencing was blood. The chain is built from TRBV27 and TRBJ2-2; a weak D match, TRBD1 (5 bases). This receptor was identified in a woman between 40 and 55 years old with Graves' ophthalmopathy. The CDR3 bases are TGTGCCAGCAGTTGGAATAGGGGTGGCACCGGGGAGCTGTTTTTT. It codes for CASSWNRGGTGELFF.